Given below is one T cell receptor (beta chain) in context. This clonotype was observed at least ten times. No antigen is known for it. Within one base of it there is no much larger clone, and no base qualities were kept. The CDR3 sequence holds 17 residues, the cysteine and phenylalanine included. Here the CDR3 DNA is all that survives: 51 bases in frame from base 1. V is trimmed back by 2 bases and J by 8 bases, and the junction contains 14 bases that no gene match accounts for. CDR1 MNHEY and CDR2 SVGAGI are derived from the germline V gene. This entry is derived from a study of T-cell reconstitution after alpha-beta-depleted transplantation in children (dated by TCRdb to the mid-2010s). Regarding the complete study: Using TCR repertoire profiling, the study quantitatively followed how T-cell immune reconstitution unfolded in children after TCRalphabeta/CD19-depleted allogeneic hematopoietic cell transplantation.

Receptor amplification or capture employed PCR. TCRdb shows the sequencer as Illumina HiSeq 2500. TCR libraries were prepared with molecular barcoding, using unique molecular identifiers to normalize TCRbeta repertoire quantification. The public reads were quality trimmed at Q25 with fastp and then assembled into clones with MiXCR by TCRdb, keeping productive beta chains. Entries that share a CDR3 protein sequence are merged under the most common genes and DNA. The sample profile shows around 380,000 distinct CDR3 sequences; 9.5% to 13% of them were found once. The ten largest clones represent approximately 5% of the sample.

The V and J segments used are TRBV6-5 and TRBJ1-4, with TRBD1 matching 7 junction bases. The TCR was taken from a human donor who donated a stem cell graft to a child with acute myeloid leukemia. The material was PBMCs from the stem cell graft donor, obtained from the stem cell graft. Read as DNA, the sequence is TGTGCCAGCAGTTACAAGGGGGCGCAACGGTGGGAGGAAAAACTGTTTTTT. Translated, this gives CASSYKGAQRWEEKLFF.